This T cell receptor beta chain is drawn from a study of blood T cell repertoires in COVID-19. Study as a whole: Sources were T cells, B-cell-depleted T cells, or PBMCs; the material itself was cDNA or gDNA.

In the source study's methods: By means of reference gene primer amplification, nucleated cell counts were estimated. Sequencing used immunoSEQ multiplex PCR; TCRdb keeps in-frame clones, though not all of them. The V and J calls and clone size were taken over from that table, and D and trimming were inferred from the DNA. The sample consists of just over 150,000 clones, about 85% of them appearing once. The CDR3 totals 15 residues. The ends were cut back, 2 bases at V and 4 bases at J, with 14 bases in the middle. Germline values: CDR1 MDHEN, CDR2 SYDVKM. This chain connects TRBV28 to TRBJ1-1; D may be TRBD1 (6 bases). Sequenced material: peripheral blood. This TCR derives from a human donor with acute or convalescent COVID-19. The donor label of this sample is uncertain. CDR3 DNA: TGTGCCAGCAGTTTAGCAGGGGCCGGGGTCACTGAAGCTTTCTTT. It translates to CASSLAGAGVTEAFF.